The 10 T cell receptor beta chains below all came from one sample that was sequenced in a study of cytomegalovirus exposure and HLA in healthy donors. PCR amplification relied on 60 Vbeta primers (plus 13 Jbeta primers). Here immunoSEQ multiplex PCR was the method, and the copy in TCRdb shows in-frame clones only, minus some. This sample yields 150,000 to 200,000 clones, of which approximately 82% are seen a single time; around 6.6% belongs to the top ten. Sequenced: PBMCs. The receptors originated from a man over 45 in good health and CMV-seropositive.

The CDR3 sequence: CASSQDHTRTAANTGELFF. CDR3 DNA: TGCGCCAGCAGCCAAGATCATACGAGGACAGCCGCGAACACCGGGGAGCTGTTTTTT. The rearrangement links TRBV4-1 to TRBJ2-2; D is perhaps TRBD1 (6 bases). CDR1 is MGHRA and CDR2 is YSYEKL in the germline V gene. The CDR3 sequence is 19 residues long. Trimming left V 0 bases short and J 0 bases short, with 17 bases between.

The chain carries TRBV6-1 and TRBJ1-4; 10 bases fit TRBD1. This CDR3 is 15 amino acids long. Germline CDR1 and CDR2: MNHNS and SASEGT. J was trimmed by 8 bases and V by 6 bases; bases with no gene match: 9. The CDR3 is CASSFLTGGEEKLFF. CDR3 coding DNA: TGTGCCAGCAGCTTTTTGACAGGGGGCGAGGAAAAACTGTTTTTT.

The chain links TRBV5-5 to TRBJ2-6, with D possibly matching TRBD1 (5 bases). The CDR3 runs 15 residues. Trimming removed 2 bases at V and 4 bases at J, with 10 bases between. Germline V gene data show CDR1 as SGHKS and CDR2 as YYEKEE (reference sequence). The CDR3 bases are TGTGCCAGCAGCTTCCCGACAGCCGGGGCCAACGTCCTGACTTTC. This translates into CASSFPTAGANVLTF.

This clone was picked up a small number of times. This sequence joins TRBV6-1 and TRBJ1-2, with 9 bases fitting TRBD1. The CDR3 extends over 13 amino acids. From germline, CDR1 is MNHNS and CDR2 SASEGT. The trim removed 6 bases at V and 8 bases at J, leaving 7 bases unmatched. CDR3 bases: TGTGCCAGCAGGAAGCGACAGGGGGGAGGCTACACCTTC. It codes for CASRKRQGGGYTF.

The chain joins TRBV7-3 to TRBJ2-5; 7 bases line up with TRBD1. This CDR3 region has 15 residues. The germline V gene has CDR1 SGHTA and CDR2 FQGTGA. V dropped 2 bases and J dropped 4; count of bases not matched to a gene: 7. The CDR3 loop reads CASSLFGQAGETQYF. CDR3 in DNA: TGTGCCAGCAGCTTATTCGGACAGGCCGGAGAGACCCAGTACTTC.

This chain uses TRBV10-1 with TRBJ2-3, with 9 positions matching TRBD2. The V segment lost 2 bases and the J segment 4 bases; nucleotides outside the gene matches: 4. The CDR3 consists of 15 residues. Germline V gene sequence: CDR1 WNHNN, CDR2 SYGVQD (reference sequence). CDR3 coding DNA: TGCGCCAGCAGTGAGGGCGGGAGGGCCTCAGATACGCAGTATTTT. Translating gives CASSEGGRASDTQYF.

The chain has TRBV19 and TRBJ1-6; 7 positions match TRBD1. The CDR3 spans 14 residues. V shed 4 bases and J 7 bases; nucleotides not matched to a gene: 4. Germline V gives CDR1 LNHDA, CDR2 SQIVND (reference sequence). The CDR3 reads CASSKGQSNSPLHF. The DNA of the CDR3 is TGTGCCAGTAGTAAGGGACAGAGCAATTCACCCCTCCACTTT. The full variable domain, rest sourced from reference TRBV19 and TRBJ1-6, is DGGITQSPKYLFRKEGQNVTLSCEQNLNHDAMYWYRQDPGQGLRLIYYSQIVNDFQKGDIAEGYSVSREKKESFPLTVTSAQKNPTAFYLCASSKGQSNSPLHFGNGTRLTVT.

The chain recombines TRBV13 with TRBJ2-3; no clear D. The germline V and J ends were trimmed by 2 bases and 0 bases, with 9 bases remaining between them. CDR3 size: 15 residues. Germline values: CDR1 PRHDT, CDR2 FYEKMQ (reference sequence). This CDR3 reads CASSLRSPSTDTQYF. In DNA form, the CDR3 reads TGTGCCAGCAGCTTACGGAGTCCTAGCACAGATACGCAGTATTTT.

The chain employs TRBV6-1 and TRBJ2-7; 7 bases fit TRBD1. V gave up 0 bases and J gave up 0 bases; unmatched junction bases: 5. CDR1 is MNHNS and CDR2 is SASEGT in the germline V gene. This CDR3 spans 16 amino acids. The CDR3 here is CASSEARGQNSYEQYV. The CDR3 DNA follows: TGTGCCAGCAGTGAAGCGAGGGGACAGAACTCCTACGAGCAGTACGTC.

The V and J genes are TRBV4-1 and TRBJ1-2, with D possibly TRBD1 on 5 matching bases. This CDR3 spans 18 amino acids. The germline CDR1 and CDR2 sequences are MGHRA and YSYEKL. Deletions cut 4 bases from V and 1 base from J, with 22 bases between. The CDR3 here is CASSPWGVQRDYNYGYTF. The CDR3 DNA follows: TGCGCCAGCAGCCCGTGGGGGGTGCAGAGAGATTATAACTATGGCTACACCTTC.